The 20 T cell receptor beta chains in this list originate from one sample, sequenced in a study of blood T cell repertoires in COVID-19. Libraries were prepared by immunoSEQ multiplex PCR; TCRdb keeps only in-frame clonotypes and omits some of them. The top ten hold just under 6.5% of the sample, which has approximately 230,000 clones, roughly 87% seen once. Sample: PBMCs or T cells enriched from blood (not recorded which). These receptors were taken from a woman aged 25 to 39 with acute COVID-19.

V is TRBV10-3 and J is TRBJ1-2; 10 bases align to TRBD1. This CDR3 contains 15 residues. V lost 4 bases, J lost 7 bases, and 9 bases stayed unmatched. Germline V gene sequence: CDR1 ENHRY, CDR2 SYGVKD. The CDR3 DNA is TGTGCCATCAGTGTTGATCCCGGGACAGGGGCTGGCTACACCTTC. It translates to CAISVDPGTGAGYTF.

This clone was observed once. The chain carries TRBV10-3 and TRBJ1-1; TRBD1 might be the D (6 bases). The V and J ends lost 3 bases and 1 base respectively, with 6 bases between them. The CDR3 contains 13 residues. Germline CDR1 is ENHRY and CDR2 is SYGVKD. As DNA, the CDR3 is TGTGCCATCAGTGAACAGGGGAACACTGAAGCTTTCTTT. Translating it yields CAISEQGNTEAFF.

This chain connects TRBV19 to TRBJ1-5; TRBD1 matches at 7 bases. V lost 6 bases to trimming and J lost 6 bases; unmatched junction nucleotides: 5. The CDR3 loop spans 13 amino acids. Looked up from germline, CDR1 is LNHDA and CDR2 is SQIVND (reference sequence). CDR3 region: CASRQQGSQPQHF. Here the CDR3 DNA reads TGTGCCAGTAGACAACAGGGGTCTCAGCCCCAGCATTTT.

The chain employs TRBV7-9 and TRBJ2-7, with 7 bases identical to TRBD1. The ends lost 5 bases at V and 3 bases at J; junction bases unmatched: 10. This CDR3 is 15 amino acids long. Per the germline V gene, CDR1 is SEHNR and CDR2 is FQNEAQ (reference sequence). This chain's CDR3 is CASSPIGTANYEQYF. DNA of the CDR3: TGTGCCAGCAGCCCCATTGGGACAGCAAACTACGAGCAGTACTTC. Complete variable domain (other parts from reference TRBV7-9 and TRBJ2-7): DTGVSQNPRHKITKRGQNVTFRCDPISEHNRLYWYRQTLGQGPEFLTYFQNEAQLEKSRLLSDRFSAERPKGSFSTLEIQRTEQGDSAMYLCASSPIGTANYEQYFGPGTRLTVT.

The J gene is TRBJ2-7, the V gene TRBV15; D perhaps matches TRBD1 (6 bases). The CDR3 spans 16 residues. Trimming pared 2 bases from V and 5 bases from J, leaving 19 bases between. Germline V gene sequence: CDR1 LNHNV, CDR2 YYDKDF (reference sequence). The CDR3 bases are TGTGCCACCAGCAGAAACCCCACAGGGAGTTATAACGAGCAGTACTTC. Amino acid sequence: CATSRNPTGSYNEQYF.

This rearrangement joins TRBV19 to TRBJ2-5; 8 bases are shared with TRBD2. The trim removed 5 bases at V and 6 bases at J, leaving 11 bases unmatched. The length of the CDR3 is 15 residues. Looked up from germline, CDR1 is LNHDA and CDR2 is SQIVND (reference sequence). CDR3 sequence: CASSESGSGKKTQYF. CDR3 nucleotide sequence: TGTGCCAGTAGTGAGAGCGGGAGCGGGAAGAAGACCCAGTACTTC.

V is TRBV27 and J is TRBJ1-6, with D unclear. The germline V and J ends were trimmed by 5 bases and 7 bases, with 12 bases remaining between them. CDR1 and CDR2 from the germline V gene are MNHEY and SMNVEV (reference sequence). The CDR3 spans 14 residues. The CDR3 region is CASSPPSLNSPLHF. The CDR3 DNA reads as TGTGCCAGCAGTCCCCCCTCCTTAAATTCACCCCTCCACTTT.

This chain uses TRBV2 with TRBJ2-1; D uncertain. V was shortened by 5 bases and J by 0 bases, with 11 bases between the two germline ends. Per the germline V gene, CDR1 is SNHLY and CDR2 is FYNNEI. This CDR3 has 15 amino acids. The CDR3 nucleotides read TGTGCCAGCAGTCGTACAACCCACTCCTACAATGAGCAGTTCTTC. Translation gives CASSRTTHSYNEQFF. Drawing the rest from reference TRBV2 and TRBJ2-1, the complete variable domain is EPEVTQTPSHQVTQMGQEVILRCVPISNHLYFYWYRQILGQKVEFLVSFYNNEISEKSEIFDDQFSVERPDGSNFTLKIRSTKLEDSAMYFCASSRTTHSYNEQFFGPGTRLTVL.

CDR3 sequence (DNA): TGCGCCAGCAGCCAAGACCGGGGAAGGAGTAGTAATGAAAAACTGTTTTTT. Amino acid sequence: CASSQDRGRSSNEKLFF. V and J are TRBV4-1 and TRBJ1-4; D gene ambiguous. V dropped 0 bases and J dropped 4 bases, with 15 bases sitting between them. The germline gives CDR1 MGHRA, CDR2 YSYEKL. The CDR3 is 17 amino acids.

The chain joins TRBV24-1 to TRBJ2-5, with a tentative D call TRBD1 (6 bases). Deletions cut 1 base from V and 3 bases from J, with 14 bases between. The CDR3 consists of 16 residues. Germline loops: CDR1 KGHDR, CDR2 SFDVKD. CDR3 sequence reads: CATSDFSKDSEETQYF. In DNA, the CDR3 is TGTGCCACCAGTGATTTCTCAAAGGACAGCGAAGAGACCCAGTACTTC.

CDR3 DNA sequence: TGTGCCAGTAGTCTCGGGGGGCTGGGTGAAAAACTGTTTTTT. Protein sequence: CASSLGGLGEKLFF. V gene TRBV19 combines with J gene TRBJ1-4; D possibly corresponds to TRBD1 (6 bases). Per germline, CDR1 LNHDA and CDR2 SQIVND (reference sequence). This CDR3 has 14 amino acids. Trimming removed 5 bases at V and 7 bases at J, with 14 bases between.

The chain links TRBV19 to TRBJ2-6; TRBD2 aligns across 7 bases. The germline V gene has CDR1 LNHDA and CDR2 SQIVND (reference sequence). With 5 bases clipped from V and 2 bases from J, the junction kept 3 bases outside the gene matches. There are 15 residues in the CDR3. CDR3 coding DNA: TGTGCCAGTAGTCCCCGGGGGGCTGGGGCCAACGTCCTGACTTTC. Amino acids: CASSPRGAGANVLTF.

The chain carries TRBV9 and TRBJ2-7, with 7 bases matching TRBD2. CDR1 and CDR2 from the germline V gene are SGDLS and YYNGEE. The CDR3 is 15 residues long. J lost 4 bases, V lost 4 bases, and 11 bases had no gene match. The CDR3 region has the DNA TGTGCCAGCAGCCCAAGCGGGGTCTTGACGTACGAGCAGTACTTC. This encodes CASSPSGVLTYEQYF.

J is TRBJ2-2 and V is TRBV10-3, with TRBD1 identical over 7 bases. The CDR3 is made up of 14 amino acids. With V trimmed by 11 bases and J by 4 bases, 10 bases remained unmatched. CDR1 is ENHRY and CDR2 is SYGVKD in the germline V gene. The CDR3 is CAANRGTSTGELFF. In DNA form, the CDR3 reads TGTGCCGCGAACAGGGGTACGAGCACCGGGGAGCTGTTTTTT.

This sequence joins TRBV30 and TRBJ1-4; 9 bases are shared with TRBD1. In germline, CDR1 is GTSNPN, CDR2 SVGIG (reference sequence). V gave up 3 bases and J gave up 8 bases; unmatched junction bases: 7. This CDR3 is 14 amino acids long. The chain's CDR3 is CAWRRGQGYEKLFF. The CDR3 bases are TGTGCCTGGAGGAGAGGACAGGGGTACGAAAAACTGTTTTTT.

This clone was seen only once. This chain uses TRBV7-8 with TRBJ1-1; TRBD1 matches 7 bases. V shed 5 bases, J shed 4 bases, and the junction held 4 bases outside the gene matches. CDR1 and CDR2 from the germline V gene are SGHVS and FQNEAQ. The CDR3 consists of 13 residues. Written as DNA, the CDR3 is TGTGCCAGCAGCAGATACAGGGGCACTGAAGCTTTCTTT. It encodes CASSRYRGTEAFF.

This rearrangement joins TRBV11-2 to TRBJ2-7; 7 bases align to TRBD1. CDR3 size: 16 residues. From germline, CDR1 is SGHAT and CDR2 FQNNGV. With 1 base clipped from V and 5 bases from J, the junction kept 11 bases outside the gene matches. CDR3: CASSLGLASGQDEQYF. The DNA of the CDR3 is TGTGCCAGCAGCTTAGGGCTAGCTTCAGGACAGGACGAGCAGTACTTC.

The genes are TRBV6-1 and TRBJ1-2; 8 bases align to TRBD1. CDR3 length: 15 residues. Germline assignment: CDR1 MNHNS and CDR2 SASEGT. Trimming took 1 base from V and 4 from J; bases not matched to a gene: 5. The CDR3 loop reads CASSEVAGGGYGYTF. The CDR3 DNA reads TGTGCCAGCAGTGAAGTAGCAGGGGGCGGCTATGGCTACACCTTC.

The J gene is TRBJ1-1, the V gene TRBV14, with a weak D call TRBD1 (5 bases). The CDR3 totals 16 residues. Per germline, CDR1 SGHDN and CDR2 FVKESK. The V and J ends lost 5 bases and 10 bases respectively, with 26 bases between them. The CDR3: CASSSRQSMNTEGAFF. CDR3 nucleotide sequence: TGTGCCAGCAGCTCCCGACAGTCTATGAACACTGAAGGAGCTTTCTTT.

This chain uses TRBV4-2 with TRBJ2-5; D perhaps matches TRBD2 (5 bases). Looked up from germline, CDR1 is LGHNA and CDR2 is YNFKEQ. The V end lost 5 bases, the J end lost 0 bases, and 13 bases lay between the germline ends. This CDR3 has 15 residues. CDR3 amino acids: CASSFTLGNQETQYF. The CDR3 DNA sequence: TGTGCCAGCAGCTTCACACTAGGAAACCAAGAGACCCAGTACTTC.